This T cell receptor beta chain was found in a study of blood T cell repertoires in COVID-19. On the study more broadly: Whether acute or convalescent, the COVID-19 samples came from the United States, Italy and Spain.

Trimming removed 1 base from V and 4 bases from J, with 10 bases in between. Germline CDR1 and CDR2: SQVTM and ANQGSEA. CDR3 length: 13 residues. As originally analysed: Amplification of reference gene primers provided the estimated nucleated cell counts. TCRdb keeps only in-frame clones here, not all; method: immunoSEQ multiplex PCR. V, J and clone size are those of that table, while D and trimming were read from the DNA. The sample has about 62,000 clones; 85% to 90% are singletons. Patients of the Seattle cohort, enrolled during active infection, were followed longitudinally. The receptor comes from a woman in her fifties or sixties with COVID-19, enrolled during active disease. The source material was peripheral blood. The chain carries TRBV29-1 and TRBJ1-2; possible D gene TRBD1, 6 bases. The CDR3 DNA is TGCAGCGTTGAAGCAATAGGGGGCTATGGCTACACCTTC. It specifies CSVEAIGGYGYTF.